Sequencing of this T cell receptor beta chain was carried out in a study of early T cells in non-severe SARS-CoV-2 infection. TCRdb fed the 5' RACE reads into MiXCR, producing one record per CDR3 protein. The repertoire holds more than 65,000 distinct CDR3 sequences, with under 15% as singletons. Looked up from germline, CDR1 is SGHVS and CDR2 is FQNEAQ. The V segment lost 0 bases and the J segment 6 bases; nucleotides outside the gene matches: 6. The length of the CDR3 is 16 residues. Many counts were recorded for this clonotype. The sample taken for sequencing was whole blood. The chain employs TRBV7-8 and TRBJ1-2, with 11 bases fitting TRBD1. This clonotype was obtained from an adult who was a healthcare worker with PCR-confirmed SARS-CoV-2 infection or an uninfected control (not recorded which). CDR3 in DNA: TGTGCCAGCAGCTTAGCGATGGACAGGGGGCGAAATGGCTACACCTTC. The encoded protein is CASSLAMDRGRNGYTF. Full variable domain (missing parts from reference TRBV7-8 and TRBJ1-2): GAGVSQSPRYKVAKRGQDVALRCDPISGHVSLFWYQQALGQGPEFLTYFQNEAQLDKSGLPSDRFFAERPEGSVSTLKIQRTQQEDSAVYLCASSLAMDRGRNGYTFGSGTRLTVV.